This entry lists 10 T cell receptor beta chains sequenced from one sample in a study of T cell responses to AZD1222 COVID-19 vaccine. Clones were sequenced by immunoSEQ multiplex PCR, and TCRdb holds only the in-frame ones, with some missing. The sample holds about 84,000 clones, around nine tenths seen once. Sequenced here: peripheral blood, sampled on day 0 of AZD1222 vaccination. The receptor source for this set is an adult in good health.

The chain joins TRBV9 to TRBJ1-1; no clear D gene. The CDR3 is 13 residues long. V lost 5 bases, J lost 1 base, and 9 bases lay in between. Germline CDR1 SGDLS, CDR2 YYNGEE. This chain's CDR3 is CASSTGRNTEAFF. The CDR3, as DNA: TGTGCCAGCAGTACCGGCAGGAACACTGAAGCTTTCTTT.

The gene calls are TRBV19 and TRBJ2-7; D is undetermined. The CDR3 length is 15 residues. V lost 2 bases, J lost 0 bases, and 11 bases lay in between. Germline V gene lookup returns CDR1 LNHDA and CDR2 SQIVND (reference sequence). CDR3 sequence: CASSITGLDSYEQYF. For the CDR3, the DNA is TGTGCCAGTAGTATAACCGGGTTGGACTCCTACGAGCAGTACTTC.

The J gene is TRBJ1-6, the V gene TRBV6-5; D unclear. The length of the CDR3 is 15 residues. Germline V gene lookup returns CDR1 MNHEY and CDR2 SVGAGI. V dropped 0 bases and J dropped 5 bases, with 8 bases sitting between them. The CDR3: CASSYSEGNNSPLHF. The CDR3 DNA follows: TGTGCCAGCAGTTACTCAGAAGGCAATAATTCACCCCTCCACTTT.

The chain recombines TRBV20-1 with TRBJ1-1; unclear D gene. The germline CDR1 and CDR2 sequences are DFQATT and SNEGSKA (reference sequence). V dropped 6 bases and J dropped 2 bases, with 13 bases sitting between them. The CDR3 is made up of 13 amino acids. CDR3 region: CSASNTHNTEAFF. CDR3 coding DNA: TGCAGTGCGAGTAACACTCACAACACTGAAGCTTTCTTT.

The rearrangement uses TRBV2 and TRBJ2-5; 8 nucleotides align to TRBD2. CDR1 is SNHLY and CDR2 is FYNNEI in the germline V gene. Unmatched junction bases numbered 16, after V lost 3 bases and J lost 10 bases. The CDR3 totals 16 residues. This CDR3 is CASSDPGAGAGVGQYF. The CDR3 nucleotides read TGTGCCAGCAGTGACCCAGGGGCAGGAGCGGGAGTGGGCCAGTACTTC. Based on the CDR3 plus reference TRBV2 and TRBJ2-5, the full variable domain is EPEVTQTPSHQVTQMGQEVILRCVPISNHLYFYWYRQILGQKVEFLVSFYNNEISEKSEIFDDQFSVERPDGSNFTLKIRSTKLEDSAMYFCASSDPGAGAGVGQYFGPGTRLLVL.

The chain combines TRBV9 with TRBJ1-2, with a weak D call TRBD1 (6 bases). CDR1 and CDR2 (germline): SGDLS, YYNGEE. The CDR3 is 16 amino acids. With 3 bases removed from V and 5 bases from J, the gap between germline ends came to 20 bases. CDR3 protein: CASSETTGKKAYGYTF. In DNA, the CDR3 is TGTGCCAGCAGCGAGACTACAGGGAAAAAGGCTTATGGCTACACCTTC.

V and J are TRBV18 and TRBJ2-1; 12 bases fit TRBD2. The ends lost 4 bases at V and 7 bases at J; junction bases unmatched: 14. Germline V gene data show CDR1 as KGHSH and CDR2 as LQKENI. The CDR3 totals 18 residues. CDR3 DNA: TGTGCCAGCTCACTACTACCAAAGACTAGCGGGAGCCTTAATGAGCAGTTCTTC. Its protein product is CASSLLPKTSGSLNEQFF.

To note about this clone: The junction does not match germline at one end; this may be a read error. This chain uses TRBV27 with TRBJ1-2, with TRBD1 identical over 7 bases. The CDR3 is 14 amino acids. The germline CDR1 and CDR2 sequences are MNHEY and SMNVEV (reference sequence). The CDR3 DNA follows: TGTGCCCGCAGTGCCTTAACAGGGGACTATGGCTACACCTTC. Its translation: CARSALTGDYGYTF.

In DNA, the CDR3 is TGTGCCAGTAGTACCACAGGGGCCACTGAAGCTTTCTTT. Encoded protein: CASSTTGATEAFF. The gene calls are TRBV19 and TRBJ1-1; 7 nucleotides match TRBD1. From germline, CDR1 is LNHDA and CDR2 SQIVND (reference sequence). This CDR3 is built from 13 residues. V gave up 4 bases and J gave up 4 bases; unmatched junction bases: 3.

This chain links TRBV5-1 with TRBJ1-1, with D possibly being TRBD1 (5 bases). The CDR3 consists of 14 residues. V lost 0 bases to trimming and J lost 7 bases, with 13 bases between them. Germline V gives CDR1 SGHRS, CDR2 YFSETQ. CDR3 in amino acids: CASSLVVDQGEAFF. In DNA form, the CDR3 reads TGCGCCAGCAGCTTGGTCGTTGATCAGGGTGAAGCTTTCTTT.